This entry lists 21 T cell receptor beta chains sequenced from one sample in a study of blood T cell repertoires in COVID-19. Generated by immunoSEQ multiplex PCR, the TCRdb table keeps only in-frame clones and is missing some. The sample lists some 300,000 clones, 85% occurring once. Sequencing used peripheral blood. Receptors originate from a woman aged 45 to 65 with active or convalescent COVID-19.

The chain carries TRBV10-3 and TRBJ1-1; D uncertain. The germline V gene has CDR1 ENHRY and CDR2 SYGVKD. Trimming left V 5 bases short and J 2 bases short, with 9 bases between. This CDR3 has 13 amino acids. The CDR3 bases are TGTGCCATCAGTTCTCAGATTAACACTGAAGCTTTCTTT. It encodes CAISSQINTEAFF.

The genes are TRBV15 and TRBJ2-1; 9 positions match TRBD2. Germline V lookup: CDR1 LNHNV, CDR2 YYDKDF (reference sequence). V was pared by 5 bases and J by 7 bases, with 12 bases of the junction left unmatched. The CDR3 has 16 residues. In DNA, the CDR3 is TGTGCCACCAGCGGACCCCGCCTAGCGGGATTAAATGAGCAGTTCTTC. Its translation is CATSGPRLAGLNEQFF.

V usage is TRBV6-5 and J usage is TRBJ1-1; unclear D gene. Germline lookup yields CDR1 MNHEY and CDR2 SVGAGI. The length of the CDR3 is 16 residues. V gave up 0 bases and J gave up 7 bases, with 18 bases separating them. The CDR3, as DNA: TGTGCCAGCAGTTACTCGTTTTGGTCTAAATCTGGTGAAGCTTTCTTT. This encodes CASSYSFWSKSGEAFF.

The genes are TRBV27 and TRBJ1-5; possibly TRBD1 for D (5 bases). Trimming left V 0 bases short and J 6 bases short, with 12 bases between. The CDR3 runs 15 residues. In germline, CDR1 is MNHEY, CDR2 SMNVEV (reference sequence). In nucleotides, the CDR3 is TGTGCCAGCAGTTTATCTCGGGGGTTGGGTCAGCCCCAGCATTTT. As protein: CASSLSRGLGQPQHF.

Written as DNA, the CDR3 is TGTGCCAGCTCACCTGGACAGGTAGAGACCCAGTACTTC. Translated, it gives CASSPGQVETQYF. V gene TRBV18 combines with J gene TRBJ2-5, with TRBD1 matching over 7 bases. Germline V gene lookup returns CDR1 KGHSH and CDR2 LQKENI. This CDR3 spans 13 amino acids. Trimming cost V 3 bases and J 4 bases; bases outside gene matches: 2.

The chain's CDR3 is CASSTIGGQAGHEQFF. CDR3 nucleotide sequence: TGTGCCAGTAGTACCATTGGGGGACAGGCCGGGCATGAGCAGTTCTTC. The chain links TRBV19 to TRBJ2-1; 8 bases match TRBD1. The CDR3 length is 16 residues. V was clipped by 4 bases and J by 8 bases; unmatched bases: 13. Germline V gene lookup returns CDR1 LNHDA and CDR2 SQIVND (reference sequence).

This chain connects TRBV5-1 to TRBJ1-4; perhaps TRBD1 as D (6 bases). CDR3 size: 14 residues. Per germline, CDR1 SGHRS and CDR2 YFSETQ. V was shortened by 4 bases and J by 6 bases, with 13 bases between the two germline ends. The CDR3 loop reads CASSVGAGYEKLFF. Here the CDR3 DNA reads TGCGCCAGCAGCGTGGGGGCGGGGTATGAAAAACTGTTTTTT.

The chain carries TRBV13 and TRBJ1-4, with a tentative D call TRBD1 (5 bases). V lost 5 bases and J 5 bases, leaving 12 bases between the germline ends. This CDR3 contains 14 residues. CDR1 is PRHDT and CDR2 is FYEKMQ in the germline V gene (reference sequence). The CDR3 DNA is TGTGCCAGCAGCCGCGGGGCCCAAAATGAAAAACTGTTTTTT. Its translation is CASSRGAQNEKLFF.

This sequence joins TRBV6-5 and TRBJ1-1; the match to TRBD1 covers 7 bases. V trimming: 5 bases; J trimming: 12 bases; junction bases outside the gene matches: 9. The CDR3 contains 12 residues. Germline V gene data show CDR1 as MNHEY and CDR2 as SVGAGI. As DNA, the CDR3 is TGTGCCAGCAGTCCCCAGACAGGGAGTTCTTTCTTT. It translates to CASSPQTGSSFF.

The chain recombines TRBV5-8 with TRBJ1-5; 10 bases agree with TRBD1. Germline V gene data show CDR1 as SGHTS and CDR2 as YDEGEE. V lost 2 bases to trimming and J lost 5 bases; unmatched junction nucleotides: 4. CDR3 length equals 15 residues. The CDR3 bases are TGTGCCAGCAGCTTTCCTGGGACAGGGGATCAGCCCCAGCATTTT. The encoded protein is CASSFPGTGDQPQHF.

This clone was counted a single time. V usage is TRBV9 and J usage is TRBJ2-1, with 7 bases identical to TRBD1. This CDR3 spans 14 amino acids. Germline values: CDR1 SGDLS, CDR2 YYNGEE. With V trimmed by 4 bases and J by 5 bases, 6 bases remained unmatched. In DNA, the CDR3 is TGTGCCAGCAGCTCAACAACAGGGGACAATGAGCAGTTCTTC. This translates into CASSSTTGDNEQFF.

This clone was counted only a few times. V is TRBV5-1 and J is TRBJ1-3; D is uncertain. Germline loops: CDR1 SGHRS, CDR2 YFSETQ. V lost 4 bases, J lost 0 bases, and 14 bases lay in between. The CDR3 is 16 amino acids. Here the CDR3 DNA reads TGCGCCAGCAGCGCAAGACCGGGGAACTCTGGAAACACCATATATTTT. It is translated as CASSARPGNSGNTIYF.

The chain combines TRBV25-1 with TRBJ1-1; D not resolved. The germline CDR1 and CDR2 sequences are MGHDK and SYGVNS. This CDR3 comprises 15 residues. V was shortened by 2 bases and J by 4 bases, with 14 bases between the two germline ends. The CDR3 coding sequence is TGTGCCAGCAGTGAAGATATGCGTAGATCCACTGAAGCTTTCTTT. As protein: CASSEDMRRSTEAFF.

The CDR3 is CASSLGDRGAKNIQYF. In DNA form, the CDR3 reads TGTGCCAGCAGCTTGGGAGACCGGGGGGCCAAAAACATTCAGTACTTC. V gene TRBV5-4 combines with J gene TRBJ2-4; tentatively, D is TRBD2 (6 bases). Trimming cost V 0 bases and J 1 base, with 11 bases left between them. The CDR3 sequence is 16 residues long. Germline V gives CDR1 SGHNT, CDR2 YYREEE (reference sequence). Looking up the rest from reference TRBV5-4 and TRBJ2-4 gives the full variable domain: ETGVTQSPTHLIKTRGQQVTLRCSSQSGHNTVSWYQQALGQGPQFIFQYYREEENGRGNFPPRFSGLQFPNYSSELNVNALELDDSALYLCASSLGDRGAKNIQYFGAGTRLSVL.

The chain has TRBV10-3 and TRBJ2-1; 8 bases fit TRBD2. The length of the CDR3 is 15 residues. V shed 0 bases, J shed 4 bases, and the junction held 2 bases outside the gene matches. From germline, CDR1 is ENHRY and CDR2 SYGVKD. In DNA, the CDR3 is TGTGCCATCAGTGAGTCTTTAGCGGGGTACAATGAGCAGTTCTTC. This gives the protein CAISESLAGYNEQFF.

The chain uses TRBV24-1 and TRBJ2-7, with 11 bases identical to TRBD2. The CDR3 extends over 14 amino acids. Germline V gene lookup returns CDR1 KGHDR and CDR2 SFDVKD. The V and J ends lost 7 bases and 7 bases, in that order; junction bases with no gene match: 8. The CDR3 reads CATRVAGGIVEQYF. In nucleotides, the CDR3 is TGTGCCACCAGAGTAGCGGGAGGGATTGTGGAGCAGTACTTC.

This rearrangement joins TRBV28 to TRBJ1-2, with 8 bases lining up with TRBD1. This CDR3 spans 15 amino acids. Trimming took 3 bases from V and 6 from J; bases not matched to a gene: 9. Germline lookup yields CDR1 MDHEN and CDR2 SYDVKM. The CDR3 DNA sequence: TGTGCCAGCAGTTTCAATGCAGGGGGCGAGGATGGCTACACCTTC. Protein product: CASSFNAGGEDGYTF.

The chain is built from TRBV2 and TRBJ1-1; no definite D call. There are 15 residues in the CDR3. CDR1 and CDR2 from the germline V gene are SNHLY and FYNNEI. V was trimmed by 2 bases and J by 7 bases, leaving 17 bases between them. CDR3 residues: CASSESPPTGGEAFF. DNA of the CDR3: TGTGCCAGCAGTGAATCCCCTCCAACCGGCGGTGAAGCTTTCTTT.

The genes are TRBV19 and TRBJ2-4; D remains unclear. CDR1 LNHDA and CDR2 SQIVND come from the germline V gene (reference sequence). The CDR3 loop spans 15 amino acids. V lost 2 bases to trimming and J lost 0 bases, with 8 bases between them. The CDR3: CASSIFPLAKNIQYF. The CDR3 coding sequence is TGTGCCAGTAGTATATTCCCCCTAGCCAAAAACATTCAGTACTTC.

This chain uses TRBV5-4 with TRBJ2-3, with 9 bases that match TRBD1. With V trimmed by 4 bases and J by 3 bases, 6 bases remained unmatched. The CDR3 covers 15 residues. Per the germline V gene, CDR1 is SGHNT and CDR2 is YYREEE (reference sequence). CDR3 nucleotides: TGTGCCAGCAGCCCCTCGGACAGGGGAACAGATACGCAGTATTTT. It encodes CASSPSDRGTDTQYF.

This chain links TRBV29-1 with TRBJ2-7; weak D call: TRBD1 (7 bases). This CDR3 has 14 residues. Germline V lookup: CDR1 SQVTM, CDR2 ANQGSEA. V was pared by 5 bases and J by 6 bases, with 20 bases between. CDR3 sequence: CSVIGQEGETEQYF. CDR3 sequence (DNA): TGCAGCGTTATAGGACAGGAGGGGGAAACCGAGCAGTACTTC.